The subject of this entry is one T cell receptor (beta chain). Its antigen is not known. This entry is derived from a study of OX40 agonist ivuxolimab in advanced cancers. Turning to the study itself: Partial responses occurred in three patients (one hepatocellular carcinoma, two cutaneous melanoma). Findings of the study overall: Relatively little clonal expansion, among the lowest observed, appeared in partial responders at 0.1-3.0 mg/kg.

It was autoimmune disease history or systemic immunosuppression that excluded patients. Method: immunoSEQ multiplex PCR; TCRdb's copy keeps in-frame clones and lacks some. Of fewer than 55,000 clones detected, around 80% appear once; the ten largest clones hold 6% to 7%. The CDR3 contains 14 residues. The germline CDR1 and CDR2 sequences are KGHSH and LQKENI. V was clipped by 2 bases and J by 6 bases; unmatched bases: 4. The sequence came from an adult with an advanced solid tumor such as melanoma, head and neck, liver or kidney cancer. The source was CD4+ or CD8+ T cells sorted from blood, collected in a trial of the OX40 agonist ivuxolimab. The genes are TRBV18 and TRBJ2-4, with 7 bases identical to TRBD2. CDR3 residues: CASSPREGSNIQYF. The CDR3, as DNA: TGTGCCAGCTCACCAAGGGAGGGGTCAAACATTCAGTACTTC.